This section outlines one T cell receptor (beta chain) sequence together with its context. The data belong to a study of Ad26.COV2.S vaccination and SARS-CoV-2 variants. Method: immunoSEQ multiplex PCR; TCRdb's copy keeps in-frame clones and lacks some. The table shows 250,000 or so clones, with around 90% occurring only once. The treatment denotes: around 19 received Ad26.COV2.S at low or high dose, single or two shots; roughly five received placebo; per-sample allocation not given. The samples were gathered on day 63 after the first injection of vaccine or placebo. Losses at the gene ends were 7 bases for V and 1 base for J; bases not matched to a gene: 2. The CDR3 totals 14 residues. Germline values: CDR1 MNHEY, CDR2 SVGAGI.

The source material was peripheral blood, sampled in a trial of Ad26.COV2.S vaccine versus placebo. The sequence came from a person between 18 and 65 years old who received the Ad26.COV2.S COVID-19 vaccine or a placebo. The rearrangement links TRBV6-5 to TRBJ2-2; 8 positions match TRBD2. CDR3 nucleotide sequence: TGTGCCAGCAAAACTAGCGGGAACACCGGGGAGCTGTTTTTT. Amino acid sequence: CASKTSGNTGELFF.